This TCR beta chain derives from a study of T cells in women clearing cervical HPV infection. Looked up from germline, CDR1 is MNHNS and CDR2 is SASEGT. The CDR3 runs 16 residues. J lost 7 bases, V lost 3 bases, and 12 bases had no gene match. Notes on this clone: The missing CDR3 end, 3 residues past where the read stops, is filled in from the germline J gene.

Repertoires were generated with immunoSEQ multiplex PCR, while TCRdb's copy carries only in-frame clones and drops some. This listing includes 25,000 to 35,000 clones. The V call is TRBV6-1, the J call TRBJ1-5, with 7 bases lining up with TRBD1. This TCR was recovered from a woman between 18 and 75 years old with a cervical HPV16 infection that either progressed to CIN3+ or cleared (not recorded which). Sample: blood buffy coat. The CDR3 is CASSDPGHRGWQPQHF. The CDR3 DNA, read in part, is TGTGCCAGCAGTGATCCGGGACACAGGGGATGGCAGCCC.